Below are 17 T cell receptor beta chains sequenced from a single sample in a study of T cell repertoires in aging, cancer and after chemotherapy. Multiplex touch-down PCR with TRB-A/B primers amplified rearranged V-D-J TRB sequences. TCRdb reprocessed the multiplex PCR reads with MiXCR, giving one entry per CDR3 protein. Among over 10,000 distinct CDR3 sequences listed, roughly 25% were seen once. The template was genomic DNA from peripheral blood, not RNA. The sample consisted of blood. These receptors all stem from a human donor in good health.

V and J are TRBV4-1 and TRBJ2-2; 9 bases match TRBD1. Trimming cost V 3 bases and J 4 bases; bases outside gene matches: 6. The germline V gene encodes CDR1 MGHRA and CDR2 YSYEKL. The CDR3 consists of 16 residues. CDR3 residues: CASSQGQGVGTGELFF. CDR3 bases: TGCGCCAGCAGCCAGGGACAGGGTGTGGGCACCGGGGAGCTGTTTTTT.

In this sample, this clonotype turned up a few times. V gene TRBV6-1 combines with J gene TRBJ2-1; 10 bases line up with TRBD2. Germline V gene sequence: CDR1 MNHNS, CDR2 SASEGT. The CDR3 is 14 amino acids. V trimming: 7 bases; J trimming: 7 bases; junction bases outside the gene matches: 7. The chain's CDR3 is CASTPGLARNEQFF. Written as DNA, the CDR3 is TGTGCCAGCACCCCGGGACTAGCGAGGAATGAGCAGTTCTTC.

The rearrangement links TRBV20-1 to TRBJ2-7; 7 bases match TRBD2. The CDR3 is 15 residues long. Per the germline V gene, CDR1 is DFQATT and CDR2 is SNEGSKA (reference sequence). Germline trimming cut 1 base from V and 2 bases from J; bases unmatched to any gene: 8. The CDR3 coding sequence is TGCAGTGCTAGAGGGTCCCAAGGACTAGCCTACGAGCAGTACTTC. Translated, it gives CSARGSQGLAYEQYF.

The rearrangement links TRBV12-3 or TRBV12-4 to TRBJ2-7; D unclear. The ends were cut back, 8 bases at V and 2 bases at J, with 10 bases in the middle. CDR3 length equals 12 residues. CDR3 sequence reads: CASGRGPYEQYF. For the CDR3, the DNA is TGTGCCAGCGGCCGTGGACCCTACGAGCAGTACTTC.

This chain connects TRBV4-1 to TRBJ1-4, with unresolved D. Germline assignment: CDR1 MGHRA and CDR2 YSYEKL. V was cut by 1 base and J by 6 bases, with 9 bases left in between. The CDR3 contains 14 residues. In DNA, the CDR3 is TGCGCCAGCAGCCAAGTGATTATGGATGAAAAACTGTTTTTT. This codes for CASSQVIMDEKLFF.

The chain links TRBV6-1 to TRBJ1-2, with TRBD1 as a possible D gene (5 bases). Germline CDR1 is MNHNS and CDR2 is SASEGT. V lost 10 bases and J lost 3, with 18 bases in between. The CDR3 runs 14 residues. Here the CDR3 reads CATERDPIDYGYTF. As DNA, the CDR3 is TGTGCCACCGAACGGGACCCCATTGACTATGGCTACACCTTC.

CDR3: CATSDLPPGIRTGELFF. CDR3 nucleotides: TGTGCCACCAGTGATTTGCCGCCAGGGATAAGGACCGGGGAGCTGTTTTTT. The chain joins TRBV24-1 to TRBJ2-2, with D perhaps matching TRBD1 (5 bases). Trimming shortened V by 0 bases and J by 5 bases, and 15 bases separated the two germline ends. Germline values: CDR1 KGHDR, CDR2 SFDVKD. The CDR3 is 17 amino acids.

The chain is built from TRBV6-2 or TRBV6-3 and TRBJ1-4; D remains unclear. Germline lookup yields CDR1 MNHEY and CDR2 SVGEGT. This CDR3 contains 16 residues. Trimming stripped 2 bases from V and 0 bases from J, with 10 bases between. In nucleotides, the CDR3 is TGTGCCAGCAGTTACAGTGGGTCTCCAACTAATGAAAAACTGTTTTTT. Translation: CASSYSGSPTNEKLFF.

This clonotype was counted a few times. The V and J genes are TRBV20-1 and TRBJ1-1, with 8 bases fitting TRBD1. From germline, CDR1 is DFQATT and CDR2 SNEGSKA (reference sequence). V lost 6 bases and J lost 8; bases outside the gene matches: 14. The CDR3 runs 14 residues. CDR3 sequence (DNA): TGCAGTGCCAACTTTGGACAGGGCCTCTTCGAAGCTTTCTTT. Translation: CSANFGQGLFEAFF.

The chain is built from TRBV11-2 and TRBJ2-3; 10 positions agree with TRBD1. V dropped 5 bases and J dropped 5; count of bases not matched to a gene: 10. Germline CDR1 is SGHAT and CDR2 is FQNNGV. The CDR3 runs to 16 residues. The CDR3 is CASSQPGTGVVDTQYF. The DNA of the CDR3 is TGTGCCAGCAGCCAGCCTGGGACAGGGGTTGTAGATACGCAGTATTTT.

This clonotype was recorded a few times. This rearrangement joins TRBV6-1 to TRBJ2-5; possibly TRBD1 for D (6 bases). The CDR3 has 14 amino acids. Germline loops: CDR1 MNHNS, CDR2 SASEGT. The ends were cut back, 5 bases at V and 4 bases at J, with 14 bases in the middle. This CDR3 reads CASSYTQGRETQYF. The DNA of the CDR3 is TGTGCCAGCAGTTACACTCAGGGGCGAGAGACCCAGTACTTC.

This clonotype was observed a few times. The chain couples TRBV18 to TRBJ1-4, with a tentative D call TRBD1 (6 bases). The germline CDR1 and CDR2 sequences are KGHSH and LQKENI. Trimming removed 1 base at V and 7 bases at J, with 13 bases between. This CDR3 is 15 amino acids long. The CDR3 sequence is CASSPRTGLGEKLFF. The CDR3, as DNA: TGTGCCAGCTCACCACGAACAGGGCTAGGTGAAAAACTGTTTTTT.

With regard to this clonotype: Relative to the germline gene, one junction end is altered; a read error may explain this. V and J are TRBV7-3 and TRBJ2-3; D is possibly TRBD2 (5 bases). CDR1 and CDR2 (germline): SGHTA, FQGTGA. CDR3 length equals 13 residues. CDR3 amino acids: CASSLASTNTQYF. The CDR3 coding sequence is TGTGCCAGCAGCTTGGCTAGCACAAATACGCAGTATTTT.

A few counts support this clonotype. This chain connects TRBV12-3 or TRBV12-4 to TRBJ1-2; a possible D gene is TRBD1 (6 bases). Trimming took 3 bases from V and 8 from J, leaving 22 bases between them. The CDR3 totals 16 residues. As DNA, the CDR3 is TGTGCCAGCAGTTTCGCCGAAACAGGGTACGGACACGGCTACACCTTC. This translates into CASSFAETGYGHGYTF.

As DNA, the CDR3 is TGTGCCATGGGACAGGAGGGCTACGAGCAGTACTTC. Its protein is CAMGQEGYEQYF. The chain uses TRBV10-3 and TRBJ2-7, with 8 bases matching TRBD1. The trim removed 9 bases at V and 3 bases at J, leaving 4 bases unmatched. This CDR3 is 12 amino acids long. Germline CDR1 is ENHRY and CDR2 is SYGVKD.

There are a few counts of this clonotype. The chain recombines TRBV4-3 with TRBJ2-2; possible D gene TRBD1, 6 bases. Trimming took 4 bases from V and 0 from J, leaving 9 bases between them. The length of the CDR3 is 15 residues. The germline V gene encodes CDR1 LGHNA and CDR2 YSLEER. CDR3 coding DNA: TGCGCCAGCAGCCGGACAGCACCGAACACCGGGGAGCTGTTTTTT. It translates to CASSRTAPNTGELFF.

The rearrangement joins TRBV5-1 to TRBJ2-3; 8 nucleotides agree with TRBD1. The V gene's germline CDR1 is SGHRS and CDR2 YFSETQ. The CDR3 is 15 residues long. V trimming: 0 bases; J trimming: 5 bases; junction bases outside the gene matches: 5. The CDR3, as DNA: TGCGCCAGCAGCTTGGCCGGACAGGGTGTAGATACGCAGTATTTT. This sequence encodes CASSLAGQGVDTQYF.